This paragraph covers one T cell receptor beta chain sequence. What it recognizes is unknown. Genes here carry mouse names. The CDR3 is cut off 4 residues early in the read; its end comes from the germline J gene. V trimming: 3 bases; J trimming: 3 bases; junction bases outside the gene matches: 5. CDR1 and CDR2 (germline): MNHDT, YYDKIL. This CDR3 comprises 15 residues. The data stem from a study of CD8+ T cells in alopecia areata. Study-level information: It was roughly 7-10-week-old female C3H/HeJ mice that received skin from approximately 6-13-month-old C3H/HeJ graft donors with spontaneous alopecia.

Study-wide results and limits: Scalp sample data also include resident alphabeta T cells from normal skin. Scalp lesions, especially in alopecia totalis/universalis, had higher clonality than normal scalp. Patients shared TCRs less clearly than mice did, possibly owing to HLA.

RNA extraction and reverse transcription yielded cDNA as sequencing template. Using immunoSEQ multiplex PCR, the repertoire was profiled, and TCRdb retains in-frame clones only, with some absent. Sampling found some 110,000 clones, none seen once. This sequence was found in a C3H/HeJ mouse with alopecia areata. The strain is characterized by the MHC haplotype H2-k. The sequencing sample was made of lesional skin. This rearrangement joins TRBV17 to TRBJ2-1; 7 positions agree with TRBD1. The CDR3 sequence: CASSRGTVFYAEQFF. CDR3 DNA, as far as it was read: TGTGCTAGCAGTAGGGGGACAGTCTTCTATGCT.